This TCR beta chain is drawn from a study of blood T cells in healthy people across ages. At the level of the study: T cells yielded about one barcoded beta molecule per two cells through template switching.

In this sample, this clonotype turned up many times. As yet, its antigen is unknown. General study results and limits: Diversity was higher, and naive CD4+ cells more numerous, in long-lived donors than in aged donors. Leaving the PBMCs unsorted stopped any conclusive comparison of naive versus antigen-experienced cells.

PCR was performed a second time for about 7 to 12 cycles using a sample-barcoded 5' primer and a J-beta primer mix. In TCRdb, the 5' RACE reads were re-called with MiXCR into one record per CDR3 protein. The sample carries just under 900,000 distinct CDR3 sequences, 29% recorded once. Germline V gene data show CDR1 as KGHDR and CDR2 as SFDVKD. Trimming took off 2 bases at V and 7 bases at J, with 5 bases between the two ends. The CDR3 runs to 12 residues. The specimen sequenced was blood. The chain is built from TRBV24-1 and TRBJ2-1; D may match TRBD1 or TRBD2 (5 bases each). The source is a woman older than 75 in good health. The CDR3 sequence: CATSDWGNEQFF. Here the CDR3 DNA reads TGTGCCACCAGTGATTGGGGGAATGAGCAGTTCTTC.